This record looks at one TCR beta chain sequence and its context. Per the study methods: Estimated nucleated cell counts came from reference gene primer amplification. Profiled with immunoSEQ multiplex PCR; TCRdb holds only in-frame clones, not every one. That table is the source of V, J and clone size, and D and trimming were worked out from the DNA. The profile shows tens of thousands of clones, about 81% of them singletons. The data originate from a study of blood T cell repertoires in COVID-19. Study at large: The origin of the acute and convalescent COVID-19 samples was the United States, Italy and Spain.

V was shortened by 4 bases and J by 1 base, with 13 bases between the two germline ends. The CDR3 extends over 15 amino acids. Per germline, CDR1 SGHTA and CDR2 FQGNSA. The origin of this receptor is an elderly woman with acute or convalescent COVID-19. The rearrangement joins TRBV7-2 to TRBJ2-5, with D perhaps TRBD2 (5 bases). Sequencing was performed on peripheral blood. The CDR3 protein is CASSWGALTQETQYF. CDR3 nucleotides: TGTGCCAGCAGCTGGGGAGCGCTGACCCAAGAGACCCAGTACTTC. The variable domain in full, completed from reference TRBV7-2 and TRBJ2-5, reads GAGVSQSPSNKVTEKGKDVELRCDPISGHTALYWYRQSLGQGLEFLIYFQGNSAPDKSGLPSDRFSAERTGGSVSTLTIQRTQQEDSAVYLCASSWGALTQETQYFGPGTRLLVL.